This T cell receptor (beta chain) was sequenced in a study of T cell changes during pregnancy in multiple sclerosis (dated by TCRdb to about 2019). With respect to the entire study: Changes in the T cell repertoire over the course of pregnancy were examined in this study in women with multiple sclerosis.

Receptor libraries were prepared by the immunoSEQ multiplex PCR assay. In TCRdb, the immuneACCESS table is reduced to in-frame sequences with V and J assigned. These tables do not hold every clone; where another copy was compared, an unresolved V gene accounts for under half, and the others remain unexplained. This sample comprises approximately 44,000 clones, about nine tenths of them detected only once. The top ten clonotypes cover around 0.7% of the sample. A note on this clone: Its antigen specificity is not known. It has no much larger one-base neighbor in the sample; base qualities were not kept.

The specimen was CD4+ T cells from peripheral blood mononuclear cells, collected before pregnancy. The sequence was collected from a female donor with multiple sclerosis, enrolled in a pregnancy study.

The sequenced DNA: TGTGCCATCAGCGAGCGGGGGGGCCTCGCTCAAGAGACCCAGTACTTC. Translated, this gives CAISERGGLAQETQYF. The chain is assembled from TRBV10-3 and TRBJ2-5, and 10 junctional nucleotides match TRBD2. The CDR3, cysteine through phenylalanine, is 16 amino acids long. This entry keeps only the CDR3 DNA: 48 bases, framed from base 1. The germline V gene yields ENHRY for CDR1 and SYGVKD for CDR2. V is cut back by 6 bases and J by 2 bases, with 9 bases in the junction unmatched.